This entry is about one T cell receptor (beta chain). What it recognizes is unknown. Data came from immunoSEQ multiplex PCR; TCRdb stores just in-frame clones and leaves some out. Among 110,000 or so clones, roughly 84% were seen once, and the ten largest hold 2.1%. The sample is drawn from a study of cytomegalovirus exposure and HLA in healthy donors. Study results and caveats: The majority of TCR sequences were rare, yet some public TCRs appeared in many donors. The authors listed some 160 TCR beta chains as cytomegalovirus-associated.

The receptor's source is a woman aged 25-40 years in good health and CMV-seronegative. The material sequenced was PBMCs.

CDR3 DNA sequence: TGTGCCAGCAGTTTATATGGGACAGGAGCTTACAATGAAAAACTGTTTTTT. Protein: CASSLYGTGAYNEKLFF. The genes are TRBV27 and TRBJ1-4; 8 bases agree with TRBD1. The V gene's germline CDR1 is MNHEY and CDR2 SMNVEV (reference sequence). CDR3 size: 17 residues. After removal of 1 base from V and 5 bases from J, the junction contained 9 bases not matched to a gene.